This T cell receptor (beta chain) was profiled in a study of OX40 agonist ivuxolimab in advanced cancers. CDR1 PRHDT and CDR2 FYEKMQ come from the germline V gene (reference sequence). This CDR3 comprises 14 residues. The V end was cut by 0 bases, the J end by 10 bases, with 10 bases between. Libraries were prepared by immunoSEQ multiplex PCR; TCRdb keeps only in-frame clonotypes and omits some of them. The repertoire holds about 37,000 clones, with roughly 87% as singletons. The chain employs TRBV13 and TRBJ1-6; D gene uncertain. This material consisted of CD4+ or CD8+ T cells sorted from blood, taken in a trial of the OX40 agonist ivuxolimab. This TCR came from an adult with an advanced solid tumor such as melanoma, head and neck, liver or kidney cancer. For the CDR3, the DNA is TGTGCCAGCAGCTTAGGGGACGGAAGGTCACCCCTCCACTTT. Its translation is CASSLGDGRSPLHF.